The clone carrying this T cell receptor (beta chain) was counted once. Its antigen is unknown. Sequencing used immunoSEQ multiplex PCR; TCRdb keeps in-frame clones, though not all of them. This table has under 300,000 clones, 85% to 95% appearing once. The record originates from a study of T cell responses to AZD1222 COVID-19 vaccine. Overall study: Pooled in the analysis were second doses at about 4 or about 12 weeks.

General observations from the study: Females made up more of the donors, who were largely white British, and clonal diversity may have come out too low.

Sequencing used peripheral blood, obtained on day 0 of AZD1222 vaccination. The sequence derives from an adult in good health.

DNA of the CDR3: TGTGCCAGCAGCTTCGGTTACTCCTACGAGCAGTACTTC. Translated, it gives CASSFGYSYEQYF. The gene calls are TRBV7-3 and TRBJ2-7; D uncertain. The CDR3 sequence is 13 residues long. The germline V and J ends were trimmed by 3 bases and 0 bases, with 6 bases remaining between them. Germline V gene sequence: CDR1 SGHTA, CDR2 FQGTGA. Variable domain in full (rest from reference TRBV7-3 and TRBJ2-7): GAGVSQTPSNKVTEKGKYVELRCDPISGHTALYWYRQSLGQGPEFLIYFQGTGAADDSGLPNDRFFAVRPEGSVSTLKIQRTERGDSAVYLCASSFGYSYEQYFGPGTRLTVT.